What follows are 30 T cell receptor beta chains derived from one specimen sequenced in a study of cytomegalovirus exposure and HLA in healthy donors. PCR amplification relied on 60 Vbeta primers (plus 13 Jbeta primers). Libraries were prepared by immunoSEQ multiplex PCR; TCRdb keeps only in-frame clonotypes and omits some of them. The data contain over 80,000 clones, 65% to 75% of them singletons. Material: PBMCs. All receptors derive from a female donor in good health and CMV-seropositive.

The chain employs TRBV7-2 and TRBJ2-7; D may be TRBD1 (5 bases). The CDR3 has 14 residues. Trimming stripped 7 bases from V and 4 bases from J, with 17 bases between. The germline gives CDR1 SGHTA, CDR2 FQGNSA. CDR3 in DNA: TGTGCCAGCACCCTTGGTGGCAGGGCATACGAGCAGTACTTC. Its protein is CASTLGGRAYEQYF.

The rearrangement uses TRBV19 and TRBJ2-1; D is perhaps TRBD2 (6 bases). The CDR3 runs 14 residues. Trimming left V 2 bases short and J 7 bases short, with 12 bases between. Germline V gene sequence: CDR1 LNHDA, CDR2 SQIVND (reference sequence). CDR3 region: CASSIILGTNEQFF. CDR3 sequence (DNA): TGTGCCAGTAGTATAATCCTGGGGACTAATGAGCAGTTCTTC.

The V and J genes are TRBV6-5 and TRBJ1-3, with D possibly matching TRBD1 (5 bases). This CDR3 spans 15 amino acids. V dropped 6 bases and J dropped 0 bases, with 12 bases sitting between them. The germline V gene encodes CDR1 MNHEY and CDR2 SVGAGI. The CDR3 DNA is TGTGCCAGCAGCACAGGTCAAACCTCTGGAAACACCATATATTTT. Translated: CASSTGQTSGNTIYF.

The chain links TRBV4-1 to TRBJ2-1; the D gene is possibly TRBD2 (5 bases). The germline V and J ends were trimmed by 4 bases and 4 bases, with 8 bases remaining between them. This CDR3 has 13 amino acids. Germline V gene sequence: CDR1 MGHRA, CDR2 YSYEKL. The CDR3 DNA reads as TGCGCCAGCAGCCCCGGGGTTTACAATGAGCAGTTCTTC. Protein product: CASSPGVYNEQFF.

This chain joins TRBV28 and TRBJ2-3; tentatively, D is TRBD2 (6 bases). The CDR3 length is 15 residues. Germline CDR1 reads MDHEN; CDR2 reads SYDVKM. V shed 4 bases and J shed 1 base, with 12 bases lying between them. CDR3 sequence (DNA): TGTGCCAGCAGTTGGGCGGGAACCCGCACAGATACGCAGTATTTT. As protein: CASSWAGTRTDTQYF.

The CDR3 here is CASSRQGGRTGELFF. The DNA for the CDR3 is TGTGCCAGCAGCCGCCAGGGGGGTCGGACCGGGGAGCTGTTTTTT. This rearrangement joins TRBV7-2 to TRBJ2-2; perhaps TRBD1 as D (7 bases). This CDR3 contains 15 residues. From germline, CDR1 is SGHTA and CDR2 FQGNSA. With 5 bases removed from V and 5 bases from J, the gap between germline ends came to 15 bases.

CDR3 loop: CASSQDPGRPEAFF. The CDR3, as DNA: TGCGCCAGCAGCCAAGATCCGGGAAGGCCTGAAGCTTTCTTT. The V gene is TRBV4-1, the J gene TRBJ1-1, with D unresolved. Germline V gives CDR1 MGHRA, CDR2 YSYEKL. V lost 0 bases, J lost 6 bases, and 11 bases lay in between. The CDR3 runs 14 residues.

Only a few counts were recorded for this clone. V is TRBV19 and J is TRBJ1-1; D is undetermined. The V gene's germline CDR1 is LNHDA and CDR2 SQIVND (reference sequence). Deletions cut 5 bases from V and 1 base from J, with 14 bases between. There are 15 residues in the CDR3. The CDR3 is CASSAGRRPNTEAFF. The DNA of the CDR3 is TGTGCCAGTAGTGCCGGACGGAGGCCGAACACTGAAGCTTTCTTT.

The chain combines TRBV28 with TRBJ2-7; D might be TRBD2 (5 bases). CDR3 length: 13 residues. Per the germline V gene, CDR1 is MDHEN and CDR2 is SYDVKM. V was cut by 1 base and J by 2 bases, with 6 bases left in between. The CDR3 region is CASSLSGTYEQYF. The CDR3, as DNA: TGTGCCAGCAGTTTATCGGGGACCTACGAGCAGTACTTC. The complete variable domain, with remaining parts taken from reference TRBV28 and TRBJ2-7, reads DVKVTQSSRYLVKRTGEKVFLECVQDMDHENMFWYRQDPGLGLRLIYFSYDVKMKEKGDIPEGYSVSREKKERFSLILESASTNQTSMYLCASSLSGTYEQYFGPGTRLTVT.

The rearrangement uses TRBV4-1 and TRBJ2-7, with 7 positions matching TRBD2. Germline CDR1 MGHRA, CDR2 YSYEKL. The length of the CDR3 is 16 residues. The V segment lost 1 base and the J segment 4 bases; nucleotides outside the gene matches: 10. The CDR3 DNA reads TGCGCCAGCAGCCAAGTAGAGGGGCGGGAGATTTACGAGCAGTACTTC. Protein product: CASSQVEGREIYEQYF.

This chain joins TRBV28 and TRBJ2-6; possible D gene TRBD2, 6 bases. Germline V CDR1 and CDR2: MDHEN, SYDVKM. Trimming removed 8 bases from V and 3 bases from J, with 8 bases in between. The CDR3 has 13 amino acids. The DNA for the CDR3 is TGTGCCAGCGGGGGGAGTGGGGCCAACGTCCTGACTTTC. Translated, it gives CASGGSGANVLTF.

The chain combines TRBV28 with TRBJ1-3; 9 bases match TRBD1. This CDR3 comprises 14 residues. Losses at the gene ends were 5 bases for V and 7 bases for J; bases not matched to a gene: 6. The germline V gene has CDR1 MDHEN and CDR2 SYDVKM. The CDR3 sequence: CASSLPDRGNTIYF. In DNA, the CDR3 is TGTGCCAGCAGTCTTCCGGACAGGGGCAACACCATATATTTT.

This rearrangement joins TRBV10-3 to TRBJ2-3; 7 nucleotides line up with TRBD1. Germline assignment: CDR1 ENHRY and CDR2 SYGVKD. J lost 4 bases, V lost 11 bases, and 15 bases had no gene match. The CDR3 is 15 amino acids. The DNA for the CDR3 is TGTGCCTCTCAAGAGAGGGGACAGTATTCAGATACGCAGTATTTT. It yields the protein CASQERGQYSDTQYF.

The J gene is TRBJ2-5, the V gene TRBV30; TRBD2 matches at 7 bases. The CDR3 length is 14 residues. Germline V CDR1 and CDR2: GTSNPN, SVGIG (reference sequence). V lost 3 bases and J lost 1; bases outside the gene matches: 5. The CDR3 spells CAWRLQRGQETQYF. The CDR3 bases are TGTGCCTGGAGGCTCCAGCGGGGCCAAGAGACCCAGTACTTC.

The CDR3 bases are TGCGCCAGCAGCAGGGGAAACCCTGGGGGGGAGCTGTTTTTT. Residues: CASSRGNPGGELFF. V gene TRBV4-1 combines with J gene TRBJ2-2; D is possibly TRBD1 (5 bases). Between the trimmed V and J ends, which lost 5 bases and 8 bases, there was a span of 15 bases. This CDR3 comprises 14 residues. Germline V gene sequence: CDR1 MGHRA, CDR2 YSYEKL.

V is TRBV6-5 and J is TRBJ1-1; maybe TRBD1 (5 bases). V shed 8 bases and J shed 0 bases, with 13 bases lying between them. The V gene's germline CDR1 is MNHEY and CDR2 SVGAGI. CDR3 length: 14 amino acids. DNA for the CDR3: TGTGCCAGCCGTCGGGGGACCGTGAACACTGAAGCTTTCTTT. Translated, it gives CASRRGTVNTEAFF.

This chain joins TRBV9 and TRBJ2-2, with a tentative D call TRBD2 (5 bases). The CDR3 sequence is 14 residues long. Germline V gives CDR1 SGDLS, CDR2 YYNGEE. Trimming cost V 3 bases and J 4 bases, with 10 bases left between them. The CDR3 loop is CASSGTSTTGELFF. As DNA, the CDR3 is TGTGCCAGCAGCGGGACTTCGACCACCGGGGAGCTGTTTTTT.

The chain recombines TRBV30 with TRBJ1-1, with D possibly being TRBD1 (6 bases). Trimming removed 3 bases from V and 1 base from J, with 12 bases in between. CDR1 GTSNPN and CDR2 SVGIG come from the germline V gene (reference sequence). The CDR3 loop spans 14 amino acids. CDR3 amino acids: CAWRKQGGNTEAFF. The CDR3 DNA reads TGTGCCTGGAGGAAACAGGGTGGGAACACTGAAGCTTTCTTT.

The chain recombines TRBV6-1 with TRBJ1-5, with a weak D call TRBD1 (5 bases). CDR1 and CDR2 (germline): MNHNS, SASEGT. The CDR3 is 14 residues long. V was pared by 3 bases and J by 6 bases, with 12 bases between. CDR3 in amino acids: CASSEGQGFQPQHF. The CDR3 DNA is TGTGCCAGCAGTGAGGGGCAGGGCTTTCAGCCCCAGCATTTT.

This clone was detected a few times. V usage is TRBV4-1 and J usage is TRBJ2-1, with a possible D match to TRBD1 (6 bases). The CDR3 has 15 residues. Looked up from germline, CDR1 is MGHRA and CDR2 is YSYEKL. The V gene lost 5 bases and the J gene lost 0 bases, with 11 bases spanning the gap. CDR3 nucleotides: TGCGCCAGCAGCGACAGGTTTAGCTCCTACAATGAGCAGTTCTTC. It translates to CASSDRFSSYNEQFF.

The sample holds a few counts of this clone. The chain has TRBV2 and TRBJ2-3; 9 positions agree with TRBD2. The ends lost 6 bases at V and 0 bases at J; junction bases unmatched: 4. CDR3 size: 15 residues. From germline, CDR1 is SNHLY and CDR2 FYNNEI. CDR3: CASRASGASTDTQYF. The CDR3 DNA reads TGTGCCAGCAGGGCTAGCGGGGCGAGCACAGATACGCAGTATTTT. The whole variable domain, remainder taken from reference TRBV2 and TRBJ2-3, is EPEVTQTPSHQVTQMGQEVILRCVPISNHLYFYWYRQILGQKVEFLVSFYNNEISEKSEIFDDQFSVERPDGSNFTLKIRSTKLEDSAMYFCASRASGASTDTQYFGPGTRLTVL.

CDR3 loop: CASTLGGQGRVNYGYTF. CDR3 coding DNA: TGTGCCAGCACCCTAGGGGGACAGGGTCGGGTGAACTATGGCTACACCTTC. The chain is built from TRBV28 and TRBJ1-2, with TRBD1 matching 9 bases. After removal of 7 bases from V and 2 bases from J, the junction contained 14 bases not matched to a gene. Germline V gives CDR1 MDHEN, CDR2 SYDVKM. The CDR3 runs to 17 residues.

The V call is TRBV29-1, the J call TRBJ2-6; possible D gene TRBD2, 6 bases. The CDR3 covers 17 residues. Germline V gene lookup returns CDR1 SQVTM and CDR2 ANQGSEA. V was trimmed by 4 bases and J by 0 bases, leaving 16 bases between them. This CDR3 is CSVGGKATFSGANVLTF. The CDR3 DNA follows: TGCAGCGTTGGCGGGAAAGCGACATTCTCTGGGGCCAACGTCCTGACTTTC.

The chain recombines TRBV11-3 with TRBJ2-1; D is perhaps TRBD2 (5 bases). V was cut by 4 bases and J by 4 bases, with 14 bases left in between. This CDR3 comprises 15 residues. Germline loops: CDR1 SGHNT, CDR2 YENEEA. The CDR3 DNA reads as TGTGCCAGCAGCTCCCGGGATCTAGCTTACAATGAGCAGTTCTTC. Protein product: CASSSRDLAYNEQFF. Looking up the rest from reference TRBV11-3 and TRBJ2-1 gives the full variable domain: EAGVVQSPRYKIIEKKQPVAFWCNPISGHNTLYWYLQNLGQGPELLIRYENEEAVDDSQLPKDRFSAERLKGVDSTLKIQPAELGDSAVYLCASSSRDLAYNEQFFGPGTRLTVL.

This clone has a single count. This chain's CDR3 is CASSYDRVELSGANVLTF. The DNA for the CDR3 is TGCGCCAGCAGTTATGACAGGGTGGAACTTTCTGGGGCCAACGTCCTGACTTTC. V usage is TRBV5-1 and J usage is TRBJ2-6; 7 nucleotides align to TRBD1. Germline V gives CDR1 SGHRS, CDR2 YFSETQ. The J segment lost 1 base and the V segment lost 5 bases, leaving 12 bases of the junction unmatched. The CDR3 covers 18 residues.

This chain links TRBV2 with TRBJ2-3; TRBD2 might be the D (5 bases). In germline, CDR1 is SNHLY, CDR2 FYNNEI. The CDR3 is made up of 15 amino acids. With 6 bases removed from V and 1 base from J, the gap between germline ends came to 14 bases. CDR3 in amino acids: CASRGERIRTDTQYF. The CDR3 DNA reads TGTGCCAGCAGAGGAGAGCGGATACGCACAGATACGCAGTATTTT.

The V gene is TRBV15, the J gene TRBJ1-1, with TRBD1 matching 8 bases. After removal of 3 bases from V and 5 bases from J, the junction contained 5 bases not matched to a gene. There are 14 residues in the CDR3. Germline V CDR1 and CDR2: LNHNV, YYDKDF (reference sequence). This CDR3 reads CATSRDNRGTEAFF. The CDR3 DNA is TGTGCCACCAGCAGGGACAACAGGGGGACTGAAGCTTTCTTT.

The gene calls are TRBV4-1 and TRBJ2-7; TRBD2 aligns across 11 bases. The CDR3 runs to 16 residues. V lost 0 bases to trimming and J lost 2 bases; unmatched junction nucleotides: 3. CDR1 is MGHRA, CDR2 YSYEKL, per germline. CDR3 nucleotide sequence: TGCGCCAGCAGCCAAGATGGGACTAGCGGCCCCTACGAGCAGTACTTC. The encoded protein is CASSQDGTSGPYEQYF.

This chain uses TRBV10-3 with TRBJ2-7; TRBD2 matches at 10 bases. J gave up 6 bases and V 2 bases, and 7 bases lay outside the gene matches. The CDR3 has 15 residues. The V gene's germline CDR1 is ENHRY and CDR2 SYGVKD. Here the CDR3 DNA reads TGTGCCATCAGTGAGGTTAGCGGGAGGCGGGGCGAGCAGTACTTC. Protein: CAISEVSGRRGEQYF.

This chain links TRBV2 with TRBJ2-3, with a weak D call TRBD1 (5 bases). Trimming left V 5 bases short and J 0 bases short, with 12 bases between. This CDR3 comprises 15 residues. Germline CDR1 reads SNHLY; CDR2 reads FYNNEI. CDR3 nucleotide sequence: TGTGCCAGCAGTTTTGACAGAACTAGCACAGATACGCAGTATTTT. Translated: CASSFDRTSTDTQYF.